What follows are 3 T cell receptor beta chains derived from one specimen sequenced in a study of T cells in Graves' hyperthyroidism and ophthalmopathy. RNA transcripts provided the source from which TCR beta CDR3 regions were amplified. Initially, a first-round RT-PCR of the TCR CDR3 employed the HTBI primer set. TCRdb re-called the multiplex PCR reads with MiXCR, one entry per CDR3 protein. The repertoire holds 400,000 or so distinct CDR3 sequences, with more than 13% as singletons. Specimen: blood. These TCRs come from a middle-aged man with Graves' ophthalmopathy.

In this sample, this clonotype turned up a few times. The gene calls are TRBV6-1 and TRBJ2-1, with D perhaps given as TRBD1 or TRBD2 (5 bases each). CDR3 length equals 12 residues. The V gene's germline CDR1 is MNHNS and CDR2 SASEGT. Trimming cost V 7 bases and J 7 bases, with 11 bases left between them. The CDR3 loop is CASTLWGNEQFF. The CDR3 DNA sequence: TGTGCCAGCACCCTCTGGGGGAATGAGCAGTTCTTC.

This clonotype came up many times. The rearrangement joins TRBV4-1 to TRBJ2-1; tentatively, D is TRBD1 (6 bases). Trimming removed 5 bases from V and 7 bases from J, with 12 bases in between. Germline values: CDR1 MGHRA, CDR2 YSYEKL. This CDR3 spans 13 amino acids. The CDR3 bases are TGCGCCAGCAGCTCAGGGGCGACAAATGAGCAGTTCTTC. Encoded protein: CASSSGATNEQFF.

This clonotype was counted at least ten times. The chain links TRBV30 to TRBJ1-3; D is possibly TRBD1 (6 bases). The CDR3 runs to 16 residues. Trimming took 3 bases from V and 0 from J, leaving 15 bases between them. In germline, CDR1 is GTSNPN, CDR2 SVGIG (reference sequence). The CDR3 loop is CAWREPGASSGNTIYF. The CDR3 coding sequence is TGTGCCTGGAGAGAGCCGGGGGCGAGCTCTGGAAACACCATATATTTT.